This T cell receptor (beta chain) comes out of a study of cytomegalovirus exposure and HLA in healthy donors (TCRdb year 2017). Looking at the study overall: A later analysis indicated that the 100 to 150 validation repertoires were generated on the platform also employed for the 700 or so repertoires of the first cohort. The study aimed to test whether signatures of past pathogen exposure could be identified by cataloging public T cell receptors. A separate validation cohort of more than 100 different subjects was used in addition to the approximately 640-subject first cohort. To predict cytomegalovirus infection status, the study brought together high-throughput TCR immunosequencing, statistical association of individual TCRs with disease status, and machine learning.

The method was the immunoSEQ multiplex PCR assay. In the source study's methods: A statistical classification framework was built for diagnosing cytomegalovirus status from the catalog of TCR beta chain sequences. Drawn from immuneACCESS, this table holds only the in-frame rearrangements with V and J called that TCRdb kept. Clones are partly lost; checked studies trace under half to an unresolved V gene and leave the rest unexplained. V and J calls and clone size are as listed in that table; D and trimming were resolved from the DNA. Within this sample are 250,000 to 350,000 clones, with approximately 87% of them counted one time only. The ten largest clones add up to approximately 0.94% of the sample. The donors were included in the validation cohort of over a hundred subjects, a group kept apart from the 666-subject first cohort. Summary of the overall study and its limitations: A total of 150 or so TCR beta chains were listed by the study as associated with cytomegalovirus. The validation cohort had no HLA typing available for a later analysis, so co-occurrence within that cohort was assessed over all 130 or so repertoires. According to the authors, the approach could potentially be generalized to other disease states and immunological phenotypes. In vitro tests confirmed that a few of the cytomegalovirus-associated TCR beta chains recognize cytomegalovirus antigens. The classifier was reported to diagnose cytomegalovirus status with high specificity and sensitivity in both the original and validation cohorts. Most TCR sequences were observed very rarely across donors, whereas some public TCRs were present in many individuals. Subsequent analysis determined that TCRs grouped into clusters in the first cohort also showed a tendency toward co-occurrence across the approximately 120 validation repertoires, and approximately 93% of cluster scores exceeded 0.

This clone was seen only once. What antigen it recognizes has not been identified. Base qualities are not recorded, but no much larger clone differs from it by a single base. Sequences were obtained from PBMCs. The TCR sequence derives from a woman under 30 in good health and CMV-seronegative.

The sequence in DNA is TGCGCCAGCAGCAAGGGACAGGGCAGTGGAAATGAAAAACTGTTTTTT. It translates as CASSKGQGSGNEKLFF. The chain is encoded by TRBV5-1 joined to TRBJ1-4; TRBD1 lines up with 9 middle nucleotides. Trimming removed 4 bases from V and 5 bases from J; the gene matches leave 9 bases unexplained. From its cysteine to its phenylalanine, the CDR3 spans 16 amino acids. The only DNA kept is the CDR3, 48 bases in frame from the first base. The germline V gene provides CDR1 SGHRS and CDR2 YFSETQ.